This is a list of T cell receptor beta chains from one sample in a study of CD8+ T cells in alopecia areata. TCRdb keeps only in-frame clones here, not all; method: immunoSEQ multiplex PCR. The sample has about 110,000 clones, 55% to 60% seen once; the top ten hold 20% to 25%. Sequences were obtained from NKG2D-low CD8+ T cells sorted from blood. All receptors derive from a human donor with alopecia areata. Each CDR3 is given with its conserved first and last residue. A D gene is named only where the DNA matches it firmly. Rows give clone size only sometimes, using once, few, many, or a class for an expanded clone.

cdr3_length clone_size d_call j_call v_call cdr3_aa cdr3_nt
12 . . TRBJ2-7 TRBV10-3 CAIREGAYEQYF TGTGCCATCAGGGAGGGGGCCTACGAGCAGTACTTC
15 . . TRBJ2-7 TRBV15 CATSVSRRRDYEQYF TGTGCCACCAGCGTTTCCAGAAGGAGGGACTACGAGCAGTACTTC
16 . TRBD2 TRBJ2-1 TRBV27 CASSPPAGEGSNEQFF TGTGCCAGCAGTCCCCCAGCGGGAGAGGGTAGCAATGAGCAGTTCTTC
14 . TRBD1 TRBJ2-7 TRBV28 CASSTGTGAYEQYF TGTGCCAGCAGCACCGGGACAGGGGCTTACGAGCAGTACTTC
11 few . TRBJ2-7 TRBV28 CASSWTYEQYF TGTGCCAGCAGTTGGACCTACGAGCAGTACTTC
16 once . TRBJ2-7 TRBV28 CANLGVGEWGSYEQYF TGTGCCAACCTCGGTGTGGGGGAGTGGGGCTCCTACGAGCAGTACTTC
15 . . TRBJ1-2 TRBV27 CASSLYAGGPYGYTF TGTGCCAGCAGTTTATACGCAGGCGGGCCCTATGGCTACACCTTC
18 few . TRBJ2-3 TRBV27 CASSLGRGPAGEGDTQYF TGTGCCAGCAGTTTGGGGCGGGGACCAGCGGGCGAGGGAGATACGCAGTATTTT
13 . TRBD2 TRBJ2-7 TRBV29-1 CSVEEGGTYEQYF TGCAGCGTTGAAGAGGGGGGGACCTACGAGCAGTACTTC
13 . . TRBJ2-3 TRBV28 CASSGPHTDTQYF TGTGCCAGCAGCGGACCCCACACAGATACGCAGTATTTT
15 . . TRBJ1-1 TRBV4-2 CASSQDKTVNTEAFF TGTGCCAGCAGCCAAGATAAAACTGTGAACACTGAAGCTTTCTTT
16 few . TRBJ2-3 TRBV7-3 CASSLIGGVSTDTQYF TGTGCCAGCAGCTTAATTGGTGGGGTTAGCACAGATACGCAGTATTTT
16 . TRBD1 TRBJ1-2 TRBV5-4 CASSFFRTGDAYGYTF TGTGCCAGCAGCTTTTTCCGGACAGGGGACGCCTATGGCTACACCTTC
14 . . TRBJ1-1 TRBV9 CASSVGTGNTEAFF TGTGCCAGCAGCGTAGGGACGGGGAACACTGAAGCTTTCTTT
17 . TRBD1 TRBJ1-1 TRBV5-6 CASSPTPGGVWDTEAFF TGTGCCAGCAGCCCAACTCCAGGGGGCGTTTGGGACACTGAAGCTTTCTTT
21 . TRBD1 TRBJ1-4 TRBV27 CASKVFGSPLTGAPANEKLFF TGTGCCAGCAAAGTTTTTGGGAGTCCTTTGACAGGGGCACCGGCTAATGAAAAACTGTTTTTT
13 . TRBD1 TRBJ2-7 TRBV5-1 CASSSGQTYEQYF TGCGCCAGCAGCTCGGGACAGACCTACGAGCAGTACTTC
14 . TRBD1 TRBJ1-5 TRBV9 CASSLGTGAQPQHF TGTGCCAGCAGCCTGGGGACAGGGGCTCAGCCCCAGCATTTT
11 . . TRBJ1-1 TRBV4-1 CASSQAFEAFF TGCGCCAGCAGCCAGGCCTTCGAAGCTTTCTTT
14 . . TRBJ2-7 TRBV5-1 CASSKTSSSYEQYF TGCGCCAGCAGCAAAACTAGCTCCTCCTACGAGCAGTACTTC
15 . TRBD2 TRBJ2-7 TRBV11-1 CASSSQGGLPREQYF TGTGCCAGCAGCTCGCAGGGAGGGCTGCCCCGGGAGCAGTACTTC
15 . TRBD1 TRBJ2-7 TRBV19 CASSTKDRALDEQYF TGTGCCAGTAGTACCAAGGACAGGGCCCTGGACGAGCAGTACTTC
15 . TRBD2 TRBJ2-1 TRBV7-3 CASSSLAGEYNEQFF TGTGCCAGCAGCTCTTTAGCGGGAGAGTACAATGAGCAGTTCTTC
16 . TRBD2 TRBJ2-2 TRBV29-1 CSGAGTSGTNTGELFF TGCAGCGGAGCCGGGACTAGCGGGACGAACACCGGGGAGCTGTTTTTT
18 . . TRBJ2-3 TRBV28 CASLGSTRASADTDTQYF TGTGCCAGCTTAGGGTCTACCAGGGCTAGCGCCGACACAGATACGCAGTATTTT
15 . . TRBJ2-7 TRBV4-1 CASSHTTGRSYEQYF TGCGCCAGCAGCCACACGACAGGACGATCCTACGAGCAGTACTTC
14 . . TRBJ2-5 TRBV27 CASSGGFLSETQYF TGTGCCAGCAGTGGGGGTTTTTTGTCGGAGACCCAGTACTTC
14 . . TRBJ1-2 TRBV5-6 CASRFITGNYGYTF TGTGCCAGCAGATTTATTACCGGGAACTATGGCTACACCTTC
10 . . TRBJ1-1 TRBV2 CASNSNEAFF TGTGCCAGCAATTCGAATGAAGCTTTCTTT
15 . . TRBJ1-1 TRBV7-9 CASSLGGEKNTEAFF TGTGCCAGCAGCCTGGGAGGGGAGAAGAACACTGAAGCTTTCTTT
10 many . TRBJ2-3 TRBV19 CASEGEKQYF TGTGCCAGTGAAGGAGAGAAGCAGTATTTT
13 few TRBD2 TRBJ2-7 TRBV28 CASELAGAYEQYF TGTGCCAGCGAACTAGCGGGAGCCTACGAGCAGTACTTC
15 . . TRBJ2-7 TRBV13 CASSLGIAEGYEQYF TGTGCCAGCAGCTTAGGAATAGCGGAGGGCTACGAGCAGTACTTC
12 . . TRBJ2-7 TRBV6-5 CASSRGRDEQYF TGTGCCAGCAGCCGAGGTAGGGACGAGCAGTACTTC
14 . . TRBJ2-7 TRBV2 CASISSRDPDEQYF TGTGCCAGCATTTCATCGAGGGACCCCGACGAGCAGTACTTC
14 . . TRBJ2-3 TRBV4-1 CASSPWRGADTQYF TGTGCCAGCAGCCCTTGGCGGGGCGCAGATACGCAGTATTTT
16 few . TRBJ2-7 TRBV10-2 CASSESGTGDFNEQYF TGCGCCAGCAGTGAGTCTGGTACAGGGGACTTCAACGAGCAGTACTTC
14 . . TRBJ1-2 TRBV13 CASSRTPSTYGYTF TGTGCCAGCAGCCGGACCCCCTCGACCTATGGCTACACCTTC
15 . . TRBJ2-3 TRBV29-1 CSVEVSVPPQDTQYF TGCAGCGTTGAAGTGAGTGTTCCCCCACAAGATACGCAGTATTTT
15 once TRBD2 TRBJ2-7 TRBV27 CASSLSGTGGGEQYF TGTGCCAGCAGTTTATCTGGGACGGGAGGGGGCGAGCAGTACTTC
15 few . TRBJ1-1 TRBV7-9 CASSSRTEKNTEAFF TGTGCCAGCAGCTCAAGGACGGAAAAGAACACTGAAGCTTTCTTT
15 . . TRBJ2-5 TRBV7-9 CASSLVIGDTEEQYF TGTGCCAGCAGCTTAGTTATTGGGGACACGGAGGAGCAGTACTTC
18 once TRBD2 TRBJ2-6 TRBV14 CASSQAGRERSGANVLTF TGTGCCAGCAGCCAAGCCGGGCGGGAGAGATCTGGGGCCAACGTCCTGACTTTC
15 . TRBD1 TRBJ2-1 TRBV5-1 CASSLRDRGRNEQFF TGCGCCAGCAGCCTCCGGGACAGGGGAAGGAATGAGCAGTTCTTC
16 . TRBD2 TRBJ2-3 TRBV19 CASSIYGRSLTDTQYF TGTGCCAGTAGTATCTACGGGAGGAGCCTCACAGATACGCAGTATTTT
10 few . TRBJ2-3 TRBV29-1 CSGEIDTQYF TGCAGCGGGGAAATAGATACGCAGTATTTT
13 few . TRBJ2-1 TRBV7-6 CASSLSQDNEQFF TGTGCCAGCAGCTTAAGTCAAGACAATGAGCAGTTCTTC
14 . . TRBJ2-2 TRBV13 CASSPRPNTGELFF TGTGCCAGCAGCCCCCGCCCGAACACCGGGGAGCTGTTTTTT
13 . . TRBJ1-5 TRBV5-4 CASSRRGDQPQHF TGTGCCAGCAGCCGACGAGGAGATCAGCCCCAGCATTTT
11 . . TRBJ2-7 TRBV29-1 CSVEDSYEQYF TGCAGCGTCGAGGATTCCTACGAGCAGTACTTC
14 . . TRBJ2-5 TRBV5-1 CASSLSVGQETQYF TGCGCCAGCAGCTTGAGTGTCGGCCAAGAGACCCAGTACTTC
15 . TRBD2 TRBJ2-1 TRBV27 CASSLGTSGNNEQFF TGTGCCAGCAGTTTGGGGACTAGCGGTAACAATGAGCAGTTCTTC
14 . TRBD1 TRBJ2-7 TRBV7-8 CASSPRTGTYEQYF TGTGCCAGCAGCCCCCGGACAGGGACCTACGAGCAGTACTTC
15 . . TRBJ2-7 TRBV2 CASRPQSGGAYEQYF TGTGCCAGCAGGCCACAGTCGGGGGGCGCATACGAGCAGTACTTC
15 few TRBD1 TRBJ2-7 TRBV14 CASSQEPTGVYEQYF TGTGCCAGCAGCCAAGAGCCGACAGGGGTCTACGAGCAGTACTTC
15 few TRBD2 TRBJ2-5 TRBV19 CASSMVAGIQETQYF TGTGCCAGTAGTATGGTAGCGGGGATACAAGAGACCCAGTACTTC
14 . . TRBJ2-7 TRBV4-1 CASSQDPGPYEQYF TGCGCCAGCAGCCAAGATCCAGGGCCGTACGAGCAGTACTTC
14 . . TRBJ2-7 TRBV10-3 CAISGERSSYEQYF TGTGCCATCAGTGGGGAAAGGAGCTCCTACGAGCAGTACTTC
14 . . TRBJ2-3 TRBV5-1 CASSLRDRADTQYF TGCGCCAGCAGCTTGCGAGACCGGGCAGATACGCAGTATTTT